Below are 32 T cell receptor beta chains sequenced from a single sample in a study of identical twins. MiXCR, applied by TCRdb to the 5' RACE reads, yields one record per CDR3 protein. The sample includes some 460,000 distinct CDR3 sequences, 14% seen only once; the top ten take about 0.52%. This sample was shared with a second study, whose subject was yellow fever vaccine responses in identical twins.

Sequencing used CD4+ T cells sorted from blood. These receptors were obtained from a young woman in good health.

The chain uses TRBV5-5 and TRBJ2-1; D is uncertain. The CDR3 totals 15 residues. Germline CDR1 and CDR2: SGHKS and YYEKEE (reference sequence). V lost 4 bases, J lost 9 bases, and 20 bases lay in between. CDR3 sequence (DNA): TGTGCCAGCAGCCAACTCCCTTCTACCCCACTTGAGCAGTTCTTC. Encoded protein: CASSQLPSTPLEQFF.

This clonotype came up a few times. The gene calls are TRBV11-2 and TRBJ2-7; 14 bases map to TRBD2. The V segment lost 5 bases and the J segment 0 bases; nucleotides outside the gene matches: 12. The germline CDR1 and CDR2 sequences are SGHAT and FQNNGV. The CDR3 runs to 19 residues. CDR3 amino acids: CASSTNPGTSGGRSYEQYF. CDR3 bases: TGTGCCAGCAGCACAAACCCCGGGACTAGCGGGGGCCGCTCCTACGAGCAGTACTTC.

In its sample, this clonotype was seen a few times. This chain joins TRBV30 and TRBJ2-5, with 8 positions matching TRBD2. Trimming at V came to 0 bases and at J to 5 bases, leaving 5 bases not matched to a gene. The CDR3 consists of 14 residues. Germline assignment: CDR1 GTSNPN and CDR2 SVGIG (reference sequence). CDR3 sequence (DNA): TGTGCCTGGAGTGTTGTAACGGGGGGGGAGACCCAGTACTTC. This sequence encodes CAWSVVTGGETQYF.

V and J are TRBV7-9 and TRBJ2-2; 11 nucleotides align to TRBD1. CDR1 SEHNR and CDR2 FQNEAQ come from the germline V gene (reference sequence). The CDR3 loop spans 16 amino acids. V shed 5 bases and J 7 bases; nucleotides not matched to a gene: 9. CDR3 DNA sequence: TGTGCCAGCAGCCCTACCGGGACAGGGGGAATCGGGGAGCTGTTTTTT. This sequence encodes CASSPTGTGGIGELFF.

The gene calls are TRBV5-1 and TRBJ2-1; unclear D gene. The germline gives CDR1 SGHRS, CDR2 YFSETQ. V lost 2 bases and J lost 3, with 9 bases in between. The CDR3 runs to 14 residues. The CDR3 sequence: CASSFGVSYNEQFF. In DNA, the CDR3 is TGCGCCAGCAGCTTTGGGGTTAGCTACAATGAGCAGTTCTTC.

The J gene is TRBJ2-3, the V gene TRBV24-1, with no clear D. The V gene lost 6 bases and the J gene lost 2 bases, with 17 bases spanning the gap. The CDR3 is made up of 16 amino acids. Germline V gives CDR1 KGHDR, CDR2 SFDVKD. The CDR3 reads CATSQPQIDATDTQYF. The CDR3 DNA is TGTGCCACCAGTCAACCTCAGATAGACGCCACAGATACGCAGTATTTT.

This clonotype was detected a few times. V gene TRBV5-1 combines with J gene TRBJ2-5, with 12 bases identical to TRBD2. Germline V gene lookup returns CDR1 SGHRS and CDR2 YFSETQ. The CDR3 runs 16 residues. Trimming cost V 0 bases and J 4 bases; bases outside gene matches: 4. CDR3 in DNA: TGCGCCAGCAGCTTGGCTCCGGGACTAGCGGGAGAGACCCAGTACTTC. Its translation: CASSLAPGLAGETQYF.

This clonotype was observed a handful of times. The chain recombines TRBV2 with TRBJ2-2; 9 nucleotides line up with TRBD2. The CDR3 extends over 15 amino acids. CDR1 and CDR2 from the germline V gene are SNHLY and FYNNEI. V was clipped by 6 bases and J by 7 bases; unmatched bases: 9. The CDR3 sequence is CASRSSGGNGGELFF. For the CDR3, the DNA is TGTGCCAGCAGGAGTAGCGGGGGTAACGGCGGGGAGCTGTTTTTT.

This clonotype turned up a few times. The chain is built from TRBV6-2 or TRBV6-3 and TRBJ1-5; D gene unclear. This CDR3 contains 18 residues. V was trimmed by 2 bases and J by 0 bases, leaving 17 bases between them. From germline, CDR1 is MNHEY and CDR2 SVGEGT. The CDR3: CASSYGVKETHSNQPQHF. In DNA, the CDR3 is TGTGCCAGCAGTTACGGCGTCAAAGAAACCCATAGCAATCAGCCCCAGCATTTT.

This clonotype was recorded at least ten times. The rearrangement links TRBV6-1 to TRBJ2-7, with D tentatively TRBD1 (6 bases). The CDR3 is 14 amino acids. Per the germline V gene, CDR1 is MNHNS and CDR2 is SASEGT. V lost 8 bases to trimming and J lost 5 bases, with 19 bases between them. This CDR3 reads CASFNHQGIHEQYF. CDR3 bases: TGTGCCAGCTTTAACCATCAGGGGATACACGAGCAGTACTTC.

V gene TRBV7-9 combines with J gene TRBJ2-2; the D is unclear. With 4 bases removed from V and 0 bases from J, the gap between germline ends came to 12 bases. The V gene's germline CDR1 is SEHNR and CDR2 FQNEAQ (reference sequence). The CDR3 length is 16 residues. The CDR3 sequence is CASSWSLQANTGELFF. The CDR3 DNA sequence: TGTGCCAGCAGCTGGAGTCTACAAGCGAACACCGGGGAGCTGTTTTTT.

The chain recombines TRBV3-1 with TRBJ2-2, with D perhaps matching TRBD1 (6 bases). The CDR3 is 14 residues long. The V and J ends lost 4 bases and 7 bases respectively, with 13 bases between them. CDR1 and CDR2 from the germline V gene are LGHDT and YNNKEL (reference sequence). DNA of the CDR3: TGTGCCAGCAGCCGGGCCAGGGGTAGCGGGGAGCTGTTTTTT. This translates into CASSRARGSGELFF.

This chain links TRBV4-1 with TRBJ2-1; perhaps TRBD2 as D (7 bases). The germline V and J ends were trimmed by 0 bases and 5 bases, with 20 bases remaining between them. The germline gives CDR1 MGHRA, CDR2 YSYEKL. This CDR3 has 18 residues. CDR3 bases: TGCGCCAGCAGCCAAGATGCCCTAGAGGGGGGGACACACAATGAGCAGTTCTTC. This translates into CASSQDALEGGTHNEQFF.

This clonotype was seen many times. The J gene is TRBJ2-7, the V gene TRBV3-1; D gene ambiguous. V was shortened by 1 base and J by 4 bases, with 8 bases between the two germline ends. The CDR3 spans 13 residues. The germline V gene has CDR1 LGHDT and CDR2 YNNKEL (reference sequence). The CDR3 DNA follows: TGTGCCAGCAGCCAAGGGGCCCGTTACGAGCAGTACTTC. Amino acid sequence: CASSQGARYEQYF.

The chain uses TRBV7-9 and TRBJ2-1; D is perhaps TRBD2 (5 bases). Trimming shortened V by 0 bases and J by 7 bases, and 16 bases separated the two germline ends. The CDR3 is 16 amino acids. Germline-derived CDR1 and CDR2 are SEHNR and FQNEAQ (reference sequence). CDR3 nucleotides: TGTGCCAGCAGCTTAGCTTCCGGGGAGCCGATAAATGAGCAGTTCTTC. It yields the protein CASSLASGEPINEQFF.

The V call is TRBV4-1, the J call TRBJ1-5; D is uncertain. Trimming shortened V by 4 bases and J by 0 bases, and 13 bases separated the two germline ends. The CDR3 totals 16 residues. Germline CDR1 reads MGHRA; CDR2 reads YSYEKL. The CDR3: CASSPRETDSNQPQHF. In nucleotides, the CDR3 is TGCGCCAGCAGCCCCCGGGAAACCGATAGCAATCAGCCCCAGCATTTT.

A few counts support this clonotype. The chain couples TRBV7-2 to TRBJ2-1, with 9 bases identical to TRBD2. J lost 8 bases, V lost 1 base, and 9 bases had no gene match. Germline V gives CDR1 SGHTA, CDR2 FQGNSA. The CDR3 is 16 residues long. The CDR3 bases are TGTGCCAGCAGCTTAGAGGGCGGGGGGGCGACGTATGAGCAGTTCTTC. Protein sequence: CASSLEGGGATYEQFF.

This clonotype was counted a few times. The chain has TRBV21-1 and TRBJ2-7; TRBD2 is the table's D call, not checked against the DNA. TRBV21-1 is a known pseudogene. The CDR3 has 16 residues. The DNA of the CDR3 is TGTGCCAGCAGCAAACCCCTAGCGGGAGCCTCCTACGAGCAGTACTTC. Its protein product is CASSKPLAGASYEQYF.

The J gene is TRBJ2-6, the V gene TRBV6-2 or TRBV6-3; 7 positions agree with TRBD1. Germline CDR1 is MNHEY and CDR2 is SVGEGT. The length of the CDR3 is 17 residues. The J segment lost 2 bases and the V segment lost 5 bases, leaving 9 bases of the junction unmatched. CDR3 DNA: TGTGCCAGCAGTGCCCGACAGGGAACCCCTGGGGCCAACGTCCTGACTTTC. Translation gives CASSARQGTPGANVLTF.

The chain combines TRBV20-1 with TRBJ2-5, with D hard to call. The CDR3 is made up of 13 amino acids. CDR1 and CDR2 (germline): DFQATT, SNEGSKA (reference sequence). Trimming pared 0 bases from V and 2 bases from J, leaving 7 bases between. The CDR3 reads CSARDSLQETQYF. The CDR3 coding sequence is TGCAGTGCTAGAGATAGTCTTCAAGAGACCCAGTACTTC.

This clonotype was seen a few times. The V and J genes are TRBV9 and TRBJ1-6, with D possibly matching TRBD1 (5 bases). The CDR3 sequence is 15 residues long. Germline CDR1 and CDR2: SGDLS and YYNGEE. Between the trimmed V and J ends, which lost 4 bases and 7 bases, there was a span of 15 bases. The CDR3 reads CASSQGPPGNSPLHF. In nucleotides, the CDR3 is TGTGCCAGCAGCCAGGGACCTCCGGGGAATTCACCCCTCCACTTT. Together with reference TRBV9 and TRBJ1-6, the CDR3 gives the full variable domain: DSGVTQTPKHLITATGQRVTLRCSPRSGDLSVYWYQQSLDQGLQFLIQYYNGEERAKGNILERFSAQQFPDLHSELNLSSLELGDSALYFCASSQGPPGNSPLHFGNGTRLTVT.

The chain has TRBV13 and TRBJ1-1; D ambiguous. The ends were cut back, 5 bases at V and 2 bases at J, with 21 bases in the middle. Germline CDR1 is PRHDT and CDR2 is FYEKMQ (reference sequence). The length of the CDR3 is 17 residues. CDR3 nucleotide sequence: TGTGCCAGCAGCCCTGTTTCAACTGGGGTTGATAACACTGAAGCTTTCTTT. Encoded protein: CASSPVSTGVDNTEAFF.

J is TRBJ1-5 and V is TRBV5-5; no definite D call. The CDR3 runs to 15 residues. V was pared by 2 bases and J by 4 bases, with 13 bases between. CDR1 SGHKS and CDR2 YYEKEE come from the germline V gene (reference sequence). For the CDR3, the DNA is TGTGCCAGCAGCTTCACGGCGAACATTAATCAGCCCCAGCATTTT. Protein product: CASSFTANINQPQHF.

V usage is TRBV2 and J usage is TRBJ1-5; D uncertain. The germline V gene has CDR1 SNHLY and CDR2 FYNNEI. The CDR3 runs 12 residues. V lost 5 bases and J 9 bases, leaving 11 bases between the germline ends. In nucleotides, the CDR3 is TGTGCCAGCAGTCCTCGGACTGTGCCCCAGCATTTT. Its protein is CASSPRTVPQHF.

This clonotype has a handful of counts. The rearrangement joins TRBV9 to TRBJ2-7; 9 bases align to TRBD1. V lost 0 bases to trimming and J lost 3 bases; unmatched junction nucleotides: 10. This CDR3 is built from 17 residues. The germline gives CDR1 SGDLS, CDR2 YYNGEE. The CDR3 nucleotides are TGTGCCAGCAGCGTAGACCCCCTACAGGGGGCCATCTACGAGCAGTACTTC. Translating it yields CASSVDPLQGAIYEQYF. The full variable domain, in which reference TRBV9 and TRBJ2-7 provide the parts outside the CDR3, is DSGVTQTPKHLITATGQRVTLRCSPRSGDLSVYWYQQSLDQGLQFLIQYYNGEERAKGNILERFSAQQFPDLHSELNLSSLELGDSALYFCASSVDPLQGAIYEQYFGPGTRLTVT.

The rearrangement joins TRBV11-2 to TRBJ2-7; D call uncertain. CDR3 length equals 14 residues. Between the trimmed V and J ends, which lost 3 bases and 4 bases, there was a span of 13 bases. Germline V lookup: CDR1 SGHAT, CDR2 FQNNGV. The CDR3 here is CASSFGQNLYEQYF. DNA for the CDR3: TGTGCCAGCAGCTTCGGCCAGAATCTTTACGAGCAGTACTTC. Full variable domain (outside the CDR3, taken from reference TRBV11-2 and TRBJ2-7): EAGVAQSPRYKIIEKRQSVAFWCNPISGHATLYWYQQILGQGPKLLIQFQNNGVVDDSQLPKDRFSAERLKGVDSTLKIQPAKLEDSAVYLCASSFGQNLYEQYFGPGTRLTVT.

DNA of the CDR3: TGTGCCAGCAGCCTCCCGCCGGGGGGGAACACTGAAGCTTTCTTT. Translated: CASSLPPGGNTEAFF. The V call is TRBV7-2, the J call TRBJ1-1; a possible D gene is TRBD1 (5 bases). Per the germline V gene, CDR1 is SGHTA and CDR2 is FQGNSA. The V and J ends lost 5 bases and 1 base respectively, with 14 bases between them. The CDR3 sequence is 15 residues long.

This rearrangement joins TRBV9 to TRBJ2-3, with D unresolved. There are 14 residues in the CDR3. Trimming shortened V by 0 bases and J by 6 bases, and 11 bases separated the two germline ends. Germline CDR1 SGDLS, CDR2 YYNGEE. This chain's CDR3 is CASSVVPLGDTQYF. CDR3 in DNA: TGTGCCAGCAGCGTAGTCCCCCTAGGGGATACGCAGTATTTT.

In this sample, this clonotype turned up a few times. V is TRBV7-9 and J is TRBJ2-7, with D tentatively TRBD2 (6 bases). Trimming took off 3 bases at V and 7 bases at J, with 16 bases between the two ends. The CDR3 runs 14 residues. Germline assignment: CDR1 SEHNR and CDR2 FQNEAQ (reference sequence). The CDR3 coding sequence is TGTGCCAGCAGCTTCCGCGGGGCTTCGGGGGAGCAGTACTTC. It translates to CASSFRGASGEQYF. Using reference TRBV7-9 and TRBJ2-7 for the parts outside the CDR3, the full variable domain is DTGVSQNPRHKITKRGQNVTFRCDPISEHNRLYWYRQTLGQGPEFLTYFQNEAQLEKSRLLSDRFSAERPKGSFSTLEIQRTEQGDSAMYLCASSFRGASGEQYFGPGTRLTVT.

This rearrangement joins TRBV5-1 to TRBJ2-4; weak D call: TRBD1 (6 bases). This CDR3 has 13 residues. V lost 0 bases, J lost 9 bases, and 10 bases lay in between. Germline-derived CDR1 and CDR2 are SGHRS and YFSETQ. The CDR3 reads CASSLGEGGIQYF. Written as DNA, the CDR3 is TGCGCCAGCAGCTTGGGGGAAGGGGGCATTCAGTACTTC.

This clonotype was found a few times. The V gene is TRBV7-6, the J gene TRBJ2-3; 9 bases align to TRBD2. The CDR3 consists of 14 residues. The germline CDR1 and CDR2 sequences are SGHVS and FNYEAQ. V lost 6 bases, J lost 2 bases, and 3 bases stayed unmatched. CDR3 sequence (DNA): TGTGCCAGCAGTGGCGGGAGGGACACAGATACGCAGTATTTT. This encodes CASSGGRDTDTQYF.

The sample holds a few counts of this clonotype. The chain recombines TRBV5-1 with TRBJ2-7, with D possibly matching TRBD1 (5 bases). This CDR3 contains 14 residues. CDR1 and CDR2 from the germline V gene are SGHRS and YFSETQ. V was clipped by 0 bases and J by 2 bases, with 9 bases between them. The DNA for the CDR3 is TGCGCCAGCAGCTTGGAACAGGCCCCCTACGAGCAGTACTTC. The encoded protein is CASSLEQAPYEQYF.